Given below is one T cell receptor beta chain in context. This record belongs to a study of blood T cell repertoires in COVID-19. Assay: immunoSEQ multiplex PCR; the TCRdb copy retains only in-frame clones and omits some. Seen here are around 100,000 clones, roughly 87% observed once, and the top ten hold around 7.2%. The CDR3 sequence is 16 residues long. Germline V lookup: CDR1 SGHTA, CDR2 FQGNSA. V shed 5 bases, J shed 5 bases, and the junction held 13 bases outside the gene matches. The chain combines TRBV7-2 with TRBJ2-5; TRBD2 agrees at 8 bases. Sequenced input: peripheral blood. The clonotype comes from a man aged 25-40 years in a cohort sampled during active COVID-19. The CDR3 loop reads CASSIGTSWGGETQYF. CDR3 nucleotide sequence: TGTGCCAGCAGCATAGGGACTAGTTGGGGAGGGGAGACCCAGTACTTC.